This TCR beta chain was recovered during a study of cytomegalovirus exposure and HLA in healthy donors. Primers: 60 Vbeta forward and 13 Jbeta reverse. Method: immunoSEQ multiplex PCR; TCRdb's copy keeps in-frame clones and lacks some. The sample holds 150,000 to 200,000 clones; about 70% are singletons and the top ten take 1.5% to 2%. Germline-derived CDR1 and CDR2 are LGHNA and YSLEER. V was clipped by 1 base and J by 7 bases, with 17 bases between them. The CDR3 covers 16 residues. Material: PBMCs. The V gene is TRBV4-3, the J gene TRBJ1-5, with D possibly being TRBD1 (6 bases). This receptor was taken from a woman in her twenties or thirties in good health and CMV-seronegative. CDR3 coding DNA: TGCGCCAGCAGCCAAGTGGGCAGGGGCGACGGACAGCCCCAGCATTTT. It codes for CASSQVGRGDGQPQHF.